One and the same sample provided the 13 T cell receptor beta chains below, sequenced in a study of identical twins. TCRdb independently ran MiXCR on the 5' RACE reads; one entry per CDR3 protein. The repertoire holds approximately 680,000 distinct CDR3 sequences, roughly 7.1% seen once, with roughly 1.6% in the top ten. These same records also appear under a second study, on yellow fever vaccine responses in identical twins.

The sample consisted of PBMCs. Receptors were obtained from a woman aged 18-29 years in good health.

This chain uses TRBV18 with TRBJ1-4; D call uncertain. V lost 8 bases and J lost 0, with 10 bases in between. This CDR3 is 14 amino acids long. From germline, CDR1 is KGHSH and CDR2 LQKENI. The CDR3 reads CASRVAATNEKLFF. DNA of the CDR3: TGTGCCAGCCGGGTGGCCGCAACTAATGAAAAACTGTTTTTT.

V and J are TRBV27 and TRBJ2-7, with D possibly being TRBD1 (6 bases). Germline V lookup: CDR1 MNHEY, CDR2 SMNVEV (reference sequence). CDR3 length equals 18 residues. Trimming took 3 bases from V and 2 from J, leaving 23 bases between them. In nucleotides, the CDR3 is TGTGCCAGCAGTTTGGTTCTCTCGAGGACAGTCAAGACCTACGAGCAGTACGTC. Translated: CASSLVLSRTVKTYEQYV.

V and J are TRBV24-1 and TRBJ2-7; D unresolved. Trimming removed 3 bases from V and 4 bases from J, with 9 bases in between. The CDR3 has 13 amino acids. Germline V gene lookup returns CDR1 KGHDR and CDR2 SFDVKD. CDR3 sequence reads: CATSDPGRYEQYF. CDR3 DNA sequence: TGTGCCACCAGTGATCCGGGCAGGTACGAGCAGTACTTC.

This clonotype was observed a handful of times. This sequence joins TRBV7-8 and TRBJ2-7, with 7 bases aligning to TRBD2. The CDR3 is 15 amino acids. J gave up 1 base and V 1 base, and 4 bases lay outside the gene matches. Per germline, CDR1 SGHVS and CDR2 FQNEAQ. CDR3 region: CASSLVGGESYEQYF. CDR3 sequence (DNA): TGTGCCAGCAGCTTAGTGGGGGGGGAATCCTACGAGCAGTACTTC.

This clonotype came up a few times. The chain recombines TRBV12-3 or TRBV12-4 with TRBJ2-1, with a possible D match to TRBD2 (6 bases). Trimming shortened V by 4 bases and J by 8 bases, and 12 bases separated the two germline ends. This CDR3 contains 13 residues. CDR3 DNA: TGTGCCAGCAGTTATCGGGGGTTCGATGAGCAGTTCTTC. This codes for CASSYRGFDEQFF.

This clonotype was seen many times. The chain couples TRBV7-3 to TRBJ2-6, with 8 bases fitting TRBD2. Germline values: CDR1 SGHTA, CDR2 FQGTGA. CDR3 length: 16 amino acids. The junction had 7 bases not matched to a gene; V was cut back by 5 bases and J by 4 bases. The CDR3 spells CASSPKTSAGANVLTF. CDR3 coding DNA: TGTGCCAGCAGCCCTAAGACTAGCGCCGGGGCCAACGTCCTGACTTTC.

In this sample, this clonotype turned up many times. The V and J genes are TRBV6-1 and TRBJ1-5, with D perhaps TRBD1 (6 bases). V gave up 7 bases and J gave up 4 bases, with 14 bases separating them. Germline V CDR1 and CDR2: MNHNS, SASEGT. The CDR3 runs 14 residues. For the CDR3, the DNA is TGTGCCAGCAAAGGGGGGGGGACAAATCAGCCCCAGCATTTT. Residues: CASKGGGTNQPQHF.

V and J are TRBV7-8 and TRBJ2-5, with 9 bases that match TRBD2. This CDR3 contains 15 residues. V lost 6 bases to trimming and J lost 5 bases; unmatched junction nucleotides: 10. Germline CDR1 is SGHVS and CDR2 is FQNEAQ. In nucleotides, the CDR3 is TGTGCCAGCAGTTGGCGGGAGGGCCTCCAGGAGACCCAGTACTTC. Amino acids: CASSWREGLQETQYF.

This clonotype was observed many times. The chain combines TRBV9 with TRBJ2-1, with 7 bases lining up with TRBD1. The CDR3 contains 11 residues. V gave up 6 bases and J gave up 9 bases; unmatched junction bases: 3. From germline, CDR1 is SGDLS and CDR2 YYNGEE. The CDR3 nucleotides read TGTGCCAGCACCTCAGGGGGTGAGCAGTTCTTC. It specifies CASTSGGEQFF.

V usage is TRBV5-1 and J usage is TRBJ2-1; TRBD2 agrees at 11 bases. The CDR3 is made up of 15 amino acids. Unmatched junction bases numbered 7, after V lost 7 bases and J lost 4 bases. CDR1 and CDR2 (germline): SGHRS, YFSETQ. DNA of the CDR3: TGCGCCAGCCGAAAACTAGCGGGAGAATACAATGAGCAGTTCTTC. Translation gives CASRKLAGEYNEQFF.

The CDR3 spells CASGGVRGYEQYF. The CDR3 nucleotides read TGTGCCAGCGGGGGGGTCAGGGGGTACGAGCAGTACTTC. J is TRBJ2-7 and V is TRBV12-3 or TRBV12-4; either TRBD1 or TRBD2 may supply D (7 bases each). The CDR3 has 13 amino acids. Trimming shortened V by 8 bases and J by 4 bases, and 15 bases separated the two germline ends.

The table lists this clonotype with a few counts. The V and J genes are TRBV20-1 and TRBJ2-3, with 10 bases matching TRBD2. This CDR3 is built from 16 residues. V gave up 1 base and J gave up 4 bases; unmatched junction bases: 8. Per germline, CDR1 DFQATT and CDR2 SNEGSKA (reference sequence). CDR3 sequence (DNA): TGCAGTGCTAGAGTCCCTCTAGCGGGGGCCGCAGATACGCAGTATTTT. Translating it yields CSARVPLAGAADTQYF.

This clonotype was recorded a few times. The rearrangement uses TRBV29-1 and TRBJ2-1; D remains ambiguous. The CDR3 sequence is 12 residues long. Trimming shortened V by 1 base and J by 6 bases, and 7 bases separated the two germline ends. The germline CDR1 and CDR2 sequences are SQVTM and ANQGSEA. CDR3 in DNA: TGCAGCGTTGAAGTTTGGGTCAATGAGCAGTTCTTC. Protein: CSVEVWVNEQFF.